Below, 8 T cell receptor beta chains from the same sample are listed, as sequenced in a study of shared clonotypes between healthy human individuals. Produced via immunoSEQ multiplex PCR; TCRdb's table is partial and in-frame only. The data show a few million clones, roughly 90% seen once. The sequenced sample consisted of naive CD4+ T cells from PBMCs. Subset given: CD45RA+ positively selected. The receptors originated from a man aged 18 to 29 in good health. Some clones in this sample may be carry-over from other donors' samples.

This clone showed up just once. V usage is TRBV6-1 and J usage is TRBJ1-1; the match to TRBD1 covers 7 bases. Germline CDR1 and CDR2: MNHNS and SASEGT. Germline trimming cut 5 bases from V and 3 bases from J; bases unmatched to any gene: 6. The CDR3 extends over 14 amino acids. The CDR3 DNA sequence: TGTGCCAGCAGTTCGACAGGGTTGGACACTGAAGCTTTCTTT. Translated, it gives CASSSTGLDTEAFF.

V usage is TRBV19 and J usage is TRBJ2-1, with 8 bases aligning to TRBD2. Germline CDR1 and CDR2: LNHDA and SQIVND (reference sequence). This CDR3 contains 15 residues. The ends lost 4 bases at V and 2 bases at J; junction bases unmatched: 4. CDR3 bases: TGTGCCAGTAGTACCCCGGGAGGGCCCTACAATGAGCAGTTCTTC. It encodes CASSTPGGPYNEQFF.

This clone came up once. V usage is TRBV5-4 and J usage is TRBJ1-2; unclear D gene. This CDR3 comprises 13 residues. Per the germline V gene, CDR1 is SGHNT and CDR2 is YYREEE (reference sequence). V lost 1 base, J lost 5 bases, and 9 bases lay in between. CDR3 sequence reads: CASSLFPKYGYTF. Here the CDR3 DNA reads TGTGCCAGCAGCTTGTTCCCCAAATATGGCTACACCTTC.

V is TRBV10-2 and J is TRBJ2-7; unclear D gene. Germline V gene lookup returns CDR1 WSHSY and CDR2 SAAADI. This CDR3 contains 13 residues. Trimming pared 6 bases from V and 0 bases from J, leaving 9 bases between. This CDR3 is CASSLTASYEQYF. In nucleotides, the CDR3 is TGCGCCAGCAGCTTGACTGCCTCCTACGAGCAGTACTTC.

This sequence joins TRBV19 and TRBJ2-1; 10 bases agree with TRBD2. Unmatched junction bases numbered 6, after V lost 6 bases and J lost 4 bases. Germline CDR1 LNHDA, CDR2 SQIVND (reference sequence). CDR3 length: 15 residues. The CDR3 nucleotides read TGTGCCAGTAGCGGGACTAGCGCGGGTTACAATGAGCAGTTCTTC. Translation gives CASSGTSAGYNEQFF.

CDR3 residues: CASSRGTDYGYTF. CDR3 in DNA: TGTGCCAGCAGTCGCGGGACAGATTATGGCTACACCTTC. The rearrangement uses TRBV6-1 and TRBJ1-2; 7 bases are a match to TRBD1. Germline lookup yields CDR1 MNHNS and CDR2 SASEGT. This CDR3 comprises 13 residues. The V segment lost 5 bases and the J segment 5 bases; nucleotides outside the gene matches: 5.

A word on this clone: The sample has other DNA sequences that encode this CDR3 too. V gene TRBV5-1 combines with J gene TRBJ2-5, with D perhaps TRBD1 or TRBD2 (5 bases each). The V gene lost 4 bases and the J gene lost 5 bases, with 12 bases spanning the gap. The CDR3 is 13 amino acids. The V gene's germline CDR1 is SGHRS and CDR2 YFSETQ. The CDR3 here is CASSPGRGETQYF. CDR3 DNA sequence: TGCGCCAGCAGCCCGGGAAGGGGTGAGACCCAGTACTTC.

The J gene is TRBJ2-3, the V gene TRBV6-5; weak D call: TRBD2 (5 bases). Trimming shortened V by 7 bases and J by 5 bases, and 19 bases separated the two germline ends. Germline V gives CDR1 MNHEY, CDR2 SVGAGI. CDR3 length: 15 residues. The CDR3 protein is CASTLTPVAGDTQYF. As DNA, the CDR3 is TGTGCCAGCACCCTAACCCCGGTGGCGGGAGATACGCAGTATTTT.